These T cell receptor beta chains were read from a single sample in a study of T cell repertoires in cytomegalovirus infection. TCRdb analysed the reads with MiXCR anew, one entry per CDR3 protein. The sample has around 250,000 distinct CDR3 sequences; about a sixth are singletons. The source material was CD8+ T cells from PBMCs. The receptors were gathered from a human donor in good health (CMV status not recorded). Some clones in this sample may be carry-over from other donors' samples. The CDR3 runs from the conserved cysteine through the conserved F or W. D genes are given only for firm matches. Clone size, where shown, is once, few, many, or a class for clones that have expanded.

CDR3nt,CDR3aa,v_gene,d_gene,j_gene,abundance,len
TGTGCCAGCAGCCAAGATCTGAACACCGGGGAGCTGTTTTTT,CASSQDLNTGELFF,TRBV14,NA,TRBJ2-2,NA,14
TGTGCCAGCAGTTTCTTTGCGGGGGGGCCCTACGAGCAGTACTTC,CASSFFAGGPYEQYF,TRBV6-2/TRBV6-3,TRBD2,TRBJ2-7,few,15
TGTGCCAGCATGGGTGTGAGGGGAAATCAGCCCCAGCATTTT,CASMGVRGNQPQHF,TRBV6-1,NA,TRBJ1-5,few,14
TGTGCCAGCAGTTTTAAGGGGTCTGGGGCCAACGTCCTGACTTTC,CASSFKGSGANVLTF,TRBV28,NA,TRBJ2-6,NA,15
TGTGCCAGCAACCCAGGGGCAGCTTCCTACGAGCAGTACTTC,CASNPGAASYEQYF,TRBV6-5,NA,TRBJ2-7,few,14
TGTGCCAGCAGACCCGGACCAGACCCCGGGGAGCTGTTTTTT,CASRPGPDPGELFF,TRBV12-3/TRBV12-4,NA,TRBJ2-2,NA,14
TGTGCCAGCAGTCTACTAGAGAGCTCCTACAATGAGCAGTTCTTC,CASSLLESSYNEQFF,TRBV12-3/TRBV12-4,NA,TRBJ2-1,many,15
TGTGCCTCCTGGCGATACAATGAGCAGTTCTTC,CASWRYNEQFF,TRBV28,NA,TRBJ2-1,NA,11
TGTGCCAGCAGCTTTGTAGAAGGTGGACATACCTACGAGCAGTACTTC,CASSFVEGGHTYEQYF,TRBV7-9,NA,TRBJ2-7,few,16
TGCAGCGTTACACCGGGACAGGGGACCGGGGAGCTGTTTTTT,CSVTPGQGTGELFF,TRBV29-1,TRBD1,TRBJ2-2,NA,14
TGTGCCACAACGACAGGGGGTAACTATGGCTACACCTTC,CATTTGGNYGYTF,TRBV6-6,TRBD1,TRBJ1-2,few,13
TGTGCCAGCAGTTACAGGGTTTACAATGAGCAGTTCTTC,CASSYRVYNEQFF,TRBV6-5,NA,TRBJ2-1,many,13
TGTGCCAGCAGCCCGTTGGCATCGAGCTCCTACGAGCAGTACTTC,CASSPLASSSYEQYF,TRBV7-2,NA,TRBJ2-7,many,15
TGTGCCAGCAGCGCACAGGAGGAGGACCCCTCTCCCTACGAGCAGTACTTC,CASSAQEEDPSPYEQYF,TRBV6-2/TRBV6-3,NA,TRBJ2-7,few,17
TGTGCCATGCCTAGCGGGGGGGTCGACAATGAGCAGTTCTTC,CAMPSGGVDNEQFF,TRBV2,TRBD2,TRBJ2-1,NA,14
TGTGCCAGCAGTTTCGGACGGGGATTATCCTACGAGCAGTACTTC,CASSFGRGLSYEQYF,TRBV28,NA,TRBJ2-7,NA,15
TGTGCCAGCAGACACAGGGAGGGAAACACCGGGGAGCTGTTTTTT,CASRHREGNTGELFF,TRBV28,NA,TRBJ2-2,few,15
TGTGCCAGCAGCATGGACAGGGCCCCGGGCAATGAGCAGTTCTTC,CASSMDRAPGNEQFF,TRBV7-8,TRBD1,TRBJ2-1,once,15
TGTGCCAGCAGCGTAGGCGTTGACGTGTTTGGGGGCTACACCTTC,CASSVGVDVFGGYTF,TRBV9,NA,TRBJ1-2,NA,15
TGCGCCAGCAGCCAAGACGGACAGGGGCCCTATGGCTACACCTTC,CASSQDGQGPYGYTF,TRBV4-1,TRBD1,TRBJ1-2,NA,15
TGTGCCAGCAGTTCCCCGGGACACAGTGGGGAGCTGTTTTTT,CASSSPGHSGELFF,TRBV12-3/TRBV12-4,NA,TRBJ2-2,NA,14
TGTGCCAGCAGCACTCGGGGGTGGGAGACCCAGTACTTC,CASSTRGWETQYF,TRBV7-6,NA,TRBJ2-5,few,13
TGCAGCGTTGAAGGAGACAGGGACCAACTAAACTATGGCTACACCTTC,CSVEGDRDQLNYGYTF,TRBV29-1,TRBD1,TRBJ1-2,NA,16
TGTGCCAGCAGCTTAGGCAGGGCCGCCTACGAGCAGTACTTC,CASSLGRAAYEQYF,TRBV11-2,NA,TRBJ2-7,few,14
TGTGCCAGCAGGGAATCCCAACTAGCGGGGGGCCGAGATACGCAGTATTTT,CASRESQLAGGRDTQYF,TRBV7-6,TRBD2,TRBJ2-3,many,17
TGCACCAGCGATAAAGAGGGGGGGACAAACCAAGAGACCCAGTACTTC,CTSDKEGGTNQETQYF,TRBV5-1,NA,TRBJ2-5,NA,16
TGTGCCAGCAGCTATCTCGACAGGGATGGCTACACCTTC,CASSYLDRDGYTF,TRBV7-2,TRBD1,TRBJ1-2,many,13
TGCAGTGCTAGAGACGGGAGTTCCTTCTACGAGCAGTACTTC,CSARDGSSFYEQYF,TRBV20-1,NA,TRBJ2-7,few,14
TGTGCCAGCAGCCCCCGCCGGACTCAGAACACTGAAGCTTTCTTT,CASSPRRTQNTEAFF,TRBV13,NA,TRBJ1-1,NA,15
TGTGCCAGCAGTTTGGGATTCCCATCGGGGGCGGGTGAGCAGTTCTTC,CASSLGFPSGAGEQFF,TRBV27,NA,TRBJ2-1,few,16
TGCGCCAGCAGCCAAGGAGTGGCATCCCCTCTGGACGAGCAGTACTTC,CASSQGVASPLDEQYF,TRBV4-1,NA,TRBJ2-7,NA,16